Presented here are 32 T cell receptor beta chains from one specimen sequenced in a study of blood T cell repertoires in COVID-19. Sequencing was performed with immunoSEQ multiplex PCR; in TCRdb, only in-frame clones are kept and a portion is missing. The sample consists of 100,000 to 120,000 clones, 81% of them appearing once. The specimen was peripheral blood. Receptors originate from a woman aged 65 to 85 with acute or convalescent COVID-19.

CDR3 coding DNA: TGTGCCAGCAGCGCGACAGGGGGCGAGTCACCCCTCCACTTT. It is translated as CASSATGGESPLHF. The chain carries TRBV9 and TRBJ1-6, with 10 bases lining up with TRBD1. The CDR3 totals 14 residues. V trimming: 3 bases; J trimming: 10 bases; junction bases outside the gene matches: 4. Germline values: CDR1 SGDLS, CDR2 YYNGEE.

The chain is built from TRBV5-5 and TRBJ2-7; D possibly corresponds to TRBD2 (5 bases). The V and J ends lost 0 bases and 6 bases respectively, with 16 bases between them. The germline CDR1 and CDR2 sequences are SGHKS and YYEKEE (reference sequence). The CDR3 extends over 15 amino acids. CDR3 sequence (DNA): TGTGCCAGCAGCTTGGAGGGAGTCATCTACGTCGAGCAGTACTTC. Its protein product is CASSLEGVIYVEQYF.

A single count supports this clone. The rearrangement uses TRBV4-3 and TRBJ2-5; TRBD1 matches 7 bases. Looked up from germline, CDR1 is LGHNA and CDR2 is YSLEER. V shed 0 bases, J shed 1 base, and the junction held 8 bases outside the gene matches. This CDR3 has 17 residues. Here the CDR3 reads CASSQDPPGQLQETQYF. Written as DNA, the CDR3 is TGCGCCAGCAGCCAAGACCCGCCGGGACAGCTCCAAGAGACCCAGTACTTC.

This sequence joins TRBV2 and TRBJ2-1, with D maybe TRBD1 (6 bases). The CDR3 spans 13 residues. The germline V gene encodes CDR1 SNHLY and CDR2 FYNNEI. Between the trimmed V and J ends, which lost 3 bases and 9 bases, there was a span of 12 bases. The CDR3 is CASSEWQGTEQFF. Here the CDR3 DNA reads TGTGCCAGCAGTGAGTGGCAGGGGACTGAGCAGTTCTTC.

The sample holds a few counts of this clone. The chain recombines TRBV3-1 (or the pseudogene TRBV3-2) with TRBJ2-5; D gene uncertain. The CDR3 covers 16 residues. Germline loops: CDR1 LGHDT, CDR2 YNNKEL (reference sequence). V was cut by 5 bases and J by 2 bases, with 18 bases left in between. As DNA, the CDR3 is TGTGCCAGCAGCTTCGTGATTGATACTTTACAAGAGACCCAGTACTTC. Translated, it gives CASSFVIDTLQETQYF.

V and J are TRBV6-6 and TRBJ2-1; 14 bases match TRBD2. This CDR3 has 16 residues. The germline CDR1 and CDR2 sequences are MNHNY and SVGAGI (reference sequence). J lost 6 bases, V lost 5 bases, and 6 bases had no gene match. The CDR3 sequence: CASSIQGLAGGNEQFF. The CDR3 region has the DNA TGTGCCAGCAGTATTCAAGGACTAGCGGGAGGCAATGAGCAGTTCTTC.

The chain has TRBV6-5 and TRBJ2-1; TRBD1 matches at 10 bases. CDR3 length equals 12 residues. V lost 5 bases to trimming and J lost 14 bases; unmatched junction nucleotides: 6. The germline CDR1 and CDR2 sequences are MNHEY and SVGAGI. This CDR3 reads CASSRLGQGEFF. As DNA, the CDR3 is TGTGCCAGCAGTCGCCTCGGACAGGGGGAGTTCTTC.

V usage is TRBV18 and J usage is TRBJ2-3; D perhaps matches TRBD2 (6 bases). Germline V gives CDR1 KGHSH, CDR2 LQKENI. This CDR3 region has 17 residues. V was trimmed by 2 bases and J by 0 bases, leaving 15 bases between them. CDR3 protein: CASSPMTSGTSTDTQYF. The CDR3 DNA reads TGTGCCAGCTCACCAATGACTAGTGGCACTAGCACAGATACGCAGTATTTT.

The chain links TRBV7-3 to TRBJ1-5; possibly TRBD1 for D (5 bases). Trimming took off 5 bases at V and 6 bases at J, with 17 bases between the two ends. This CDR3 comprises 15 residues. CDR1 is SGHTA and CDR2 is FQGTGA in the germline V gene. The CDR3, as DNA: TGTGCCAGCAGCCCCGCCGGAGGGGCCGGTCAGCCCCAGCATTTT. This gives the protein CASSPAGGAGQPQHF.

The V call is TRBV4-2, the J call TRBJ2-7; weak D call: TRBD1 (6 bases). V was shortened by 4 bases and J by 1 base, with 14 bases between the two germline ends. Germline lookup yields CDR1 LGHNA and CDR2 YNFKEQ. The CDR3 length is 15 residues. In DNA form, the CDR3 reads TGTGCCAGCAGCCTAAGATGGGGGACATCCTACGAGCAGTACTTC. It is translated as CASSLRWGTSYEQYF.

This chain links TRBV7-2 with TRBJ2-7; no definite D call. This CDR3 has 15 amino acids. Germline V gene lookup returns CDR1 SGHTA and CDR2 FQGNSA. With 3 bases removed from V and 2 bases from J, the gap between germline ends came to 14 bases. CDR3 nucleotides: TGTGCCAGCAGCTTTAGACATCTTGGCCCCTACGAGCAGTACTTC. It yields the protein CASSFRHLGPYEQYF.

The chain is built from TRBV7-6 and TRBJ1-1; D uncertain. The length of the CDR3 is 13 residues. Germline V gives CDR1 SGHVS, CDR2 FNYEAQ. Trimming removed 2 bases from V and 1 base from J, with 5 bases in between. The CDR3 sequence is CASSLSGNTEAFF. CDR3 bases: TGTGCCAGCAGCTTATCAGGGAACACTGAAGCTTTCTTT. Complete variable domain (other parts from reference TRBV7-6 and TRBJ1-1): GAGVSQSPRYKVTKRGQDVALRCDPISGHVSLYWYRQALGQGPEFLTYFNYEAQQDKSGLPNDRFSAERPEGSISTLTIQRTEQRDSAMYRCASSLSGNTEAFFGQGTRLTVV.

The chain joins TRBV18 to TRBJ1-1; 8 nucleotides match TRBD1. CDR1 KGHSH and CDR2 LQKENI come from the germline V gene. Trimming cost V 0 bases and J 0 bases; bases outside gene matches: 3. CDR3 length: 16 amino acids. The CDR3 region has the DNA TGTGCCAGCTCACCACCAGGGACAGGCCTGAACACTGAAGCTTTCTTT. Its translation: CASSPPGTGLNTEAFF.

CDR3: CASSFWGQLREQYF. The CDR3 DNA reads as TGTGCCAGCAGCTTCTGGGGACAGTTGCGCGAGCAGTACTTC. The chain has TRBV5-5 and TRBJ2-7; the match to TRBD1 covers 7 bases. Per the germline V gene, CDR1 is SGHKS and CDR2 is YYEKEE (reference sequence). The J segment lost 6 bases and the V segment lost 2 bases, leaving 8 bases of the junction unmatched. The CDR3 is made up of 14 amino acids.

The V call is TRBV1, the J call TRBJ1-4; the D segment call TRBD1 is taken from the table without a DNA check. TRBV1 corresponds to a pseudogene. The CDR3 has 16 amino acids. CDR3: CTSSSAVGQGYEKLFF. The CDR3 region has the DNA TGCACCAGCAGCTCGGCCGTGGGACAGGGATATGAAAAACTGTTTTTT.

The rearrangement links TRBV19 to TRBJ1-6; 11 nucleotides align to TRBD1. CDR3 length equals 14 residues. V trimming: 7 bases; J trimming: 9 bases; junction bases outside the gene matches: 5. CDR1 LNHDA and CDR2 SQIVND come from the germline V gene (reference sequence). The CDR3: CASNSGQGVSPLHF. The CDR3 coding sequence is TGTGCCAGTAATTCGGGACAGGGGGTTTCACCCCTCCACTTT.

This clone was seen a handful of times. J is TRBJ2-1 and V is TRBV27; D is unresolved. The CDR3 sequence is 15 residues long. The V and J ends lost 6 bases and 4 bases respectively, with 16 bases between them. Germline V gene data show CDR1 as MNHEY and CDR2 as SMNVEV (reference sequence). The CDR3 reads CASSPIALGYNEQFF. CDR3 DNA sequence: TGTGCCAGCAGCCCAATAGCTCTCGGTTACAATGAGCAGTTCTTC.

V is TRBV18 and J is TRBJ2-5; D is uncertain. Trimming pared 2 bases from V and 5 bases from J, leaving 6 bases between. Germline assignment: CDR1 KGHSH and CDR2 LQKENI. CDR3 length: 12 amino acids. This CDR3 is CASSPYRETQYF. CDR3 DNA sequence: TGTGCCAGCTCACCATATCGGGAGACCCAGTACTTC.

This CDR3 reads CATGEGANGNQPQHF. The CDR3 DNA follows: TGTGCCACGGGAGAGGGGGCGAATGGCAATCAGCCCCAGCATTTT. V and J are TRBV7-9 and TRBJ1-5; 7 bases are a match to TRBD1. J lost 2 bases, V lost 10 bases, and 11 bases had no gene match. Germline V gene sequence: CDR1 SEHNR, CDR2 FQNEAQ (reference sequence). The CDR3 sequence is 15 residues long.

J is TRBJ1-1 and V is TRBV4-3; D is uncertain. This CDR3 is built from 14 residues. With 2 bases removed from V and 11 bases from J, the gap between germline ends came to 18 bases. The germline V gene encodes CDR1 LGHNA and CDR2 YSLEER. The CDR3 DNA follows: TGCGCCAGCAGCCAATCGAGAGGAGGCGCCAGGGCTTTCTTT. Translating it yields CASSQSRGGARAFF.

This CDR3 is CASRDLLAASYEQYF. The CDR3 bases are TGTGCCAGCCGCGACTTACTAGCGGCATCCTACGAGCAGTACTTC. The chain joins TRBV28 to TRBJ2-7; 8 bases agree with TRBD2. CDR3 length equals 15 residues. Unmatched junction bases numbered 10, after V lost 8 bases and J lost 1 base. Germline V CDR1 and CDR2: MDHEN, SYDVKM. The full variable domain, its missing parts supplied by reference TRBV28 and TRBJ2-7, is DVKVTQSSRYLVKRTGEKVFLECVQDMDHENMFWYRQDPGLGLRLIYFSYDVKMKEKGDIPEGYSVSREKKERFSLILESASTNQTSMYLCASRDLLAASYEQYFGPGTRLTVT.

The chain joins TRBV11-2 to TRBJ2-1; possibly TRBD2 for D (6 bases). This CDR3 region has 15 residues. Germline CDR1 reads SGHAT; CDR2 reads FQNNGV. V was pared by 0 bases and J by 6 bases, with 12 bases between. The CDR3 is CASSLDIGSFNEQFF. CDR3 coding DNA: TGTGCCAGCAGCTTAGATATCGGGAGTTTCAATGAGCAGTTCTTC.

The CDR3 here is CASSLAGHSTAFF. The DNA for the CDR3 is TGTGCCAGCAGCTTAGCCGGACATTCGACCGCTTTCTTT. The V call is TRBV7-2, the J call TRBJ1-1, with D perhaps TRBD1 (5 bases). The CDR3 totals 13 residues. Germline values: CDR1 SGHTA, CDR2 FQGNSA. Trimming shortened V by 0 bases and J by 11 bases, and 13 bases separated the two germline ends.

The CDR3, as DNA: TGTGCCAGCAGCCGAGACAGGTACAATGAGCAGTTCTTC. The encoded protein is CASSRDRYNEQFF. This chain uses TRBV27 with TRBJ2-1; TRBD1 is a possible D gene (6 bases). The CDR3 totals 13 residues. V gave up 6 bases and J gave up 4 bases, with 10 bases separating them. Germline V gene sequence: CDR1 MNHEY, CDR2 SMNVEV (reference sequence).

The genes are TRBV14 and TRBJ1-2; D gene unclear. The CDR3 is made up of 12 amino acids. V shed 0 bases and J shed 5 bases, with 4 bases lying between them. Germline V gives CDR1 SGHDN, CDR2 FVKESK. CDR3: CASSQDRYGYTF. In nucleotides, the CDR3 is TGTGCCAGCAGCCAAGATCGGTATGGCTACACCTTC.

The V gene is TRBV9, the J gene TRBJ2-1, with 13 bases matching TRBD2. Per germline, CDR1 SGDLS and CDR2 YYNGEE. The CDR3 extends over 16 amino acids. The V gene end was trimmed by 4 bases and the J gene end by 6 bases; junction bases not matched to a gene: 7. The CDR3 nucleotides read TGTGCCAGCAGCCCCCGGGGGACTAGCGGGGCCAATGAGCAGTTCTTC. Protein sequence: CASSPRGTSGANEQFF.

For the CDR3, the DNA is TGTGCCAGCAGTTCCCCGCCGGGACAGGGGGACGAAAAACTGTTTTTT. Amino acids: CASSSPPGQGDEKLFF. V and J are TRBV6-2 or TRBV6-3 and TRBJ1-4, with 11 bases lining up with TRBD1. The CDR3 loop spans 16 amino acids. Germline V CDR1 and CDR2: MNHEY, SVGEGT. V shed 4 bases, J shed 8 bases, and the junction held 9 bases outside the gene matches.

CDR3 protein: CASSGRGRIDGYTF. In DNA form, the CDR3 reads TGTGCCAGCAGCGGGAGGGGGCGGATAGATGGCTACACCTTC. The V and J genes are TRBV9 and TRBJ1-2; 7 nucleotides agree with TRBD1. Losses at the gene ends were 3 bases for V and 6 bases for J; bases not matched to a gene: 8. CDR3 length: 14 amino acids. From germline, CDR1 is SGDLS and CDR2 YYNGEE.

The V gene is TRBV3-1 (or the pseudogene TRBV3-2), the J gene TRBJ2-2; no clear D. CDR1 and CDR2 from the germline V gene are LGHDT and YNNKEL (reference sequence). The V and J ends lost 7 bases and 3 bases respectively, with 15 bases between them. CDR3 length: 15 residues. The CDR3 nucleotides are TGTGCCAGCACCGACACACACACCCACACCGGGGAGCTGTTTTTT. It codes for CASTDTHTHTGELFF.

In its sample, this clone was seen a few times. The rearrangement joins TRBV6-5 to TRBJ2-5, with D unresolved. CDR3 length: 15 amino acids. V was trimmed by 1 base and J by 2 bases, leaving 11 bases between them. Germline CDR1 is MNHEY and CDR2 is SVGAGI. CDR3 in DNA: TGTGCCAGCAGTTACTATATGGGCCAACAAGAGACCCAGTACTTC. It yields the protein CASSYYMGQQETQYF.

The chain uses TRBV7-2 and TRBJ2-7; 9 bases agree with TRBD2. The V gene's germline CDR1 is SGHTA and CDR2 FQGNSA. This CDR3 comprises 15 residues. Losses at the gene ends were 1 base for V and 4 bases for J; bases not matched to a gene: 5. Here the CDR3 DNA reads TGTGCCAGCAGCTTAGTTAGCGGGAGTAATTACGAGCAGTACTTC. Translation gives CASSLVSGSNYEQYF.

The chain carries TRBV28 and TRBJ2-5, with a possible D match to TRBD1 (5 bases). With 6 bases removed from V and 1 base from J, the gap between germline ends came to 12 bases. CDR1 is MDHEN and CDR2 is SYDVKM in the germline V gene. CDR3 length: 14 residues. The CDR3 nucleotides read TGTGCCAGCAGGTCCCGACAGACCCAAGAGACCCAGTACTTC. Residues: CASRSRQTQETQYF. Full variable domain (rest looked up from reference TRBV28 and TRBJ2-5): DVKVTQSSRYLVKRTGEKVFLECVQDMDHENMFWYRQDPGLGLRLIYFSYDVKMKEKGDIPEGYSVSREKKERFSLILESASTNQTSMYLCASRSRQTQETQYFGPGTRLLVL.